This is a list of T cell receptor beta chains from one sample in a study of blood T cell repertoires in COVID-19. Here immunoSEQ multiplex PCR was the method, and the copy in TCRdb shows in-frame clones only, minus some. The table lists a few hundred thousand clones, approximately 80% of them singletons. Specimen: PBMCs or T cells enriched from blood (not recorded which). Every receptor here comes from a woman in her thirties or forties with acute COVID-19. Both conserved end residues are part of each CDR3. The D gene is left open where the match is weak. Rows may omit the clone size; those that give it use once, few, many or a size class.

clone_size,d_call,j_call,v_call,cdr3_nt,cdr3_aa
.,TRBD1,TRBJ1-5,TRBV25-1,TGTGCCAGCAGTGAAACTGGGACAGGGCCCAATCAGCCCCAGCATTTT,CASSETGTGPNQPQHF
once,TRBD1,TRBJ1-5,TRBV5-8,TGTGCCAGCAGCTTGGGGGCAGGGGGAATTCAGCCCCAGCATTTT,CASSLGAGGIQPQHF
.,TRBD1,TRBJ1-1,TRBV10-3,TGTGCCATCAGTAACGACAGGGATCCGGGGACTGAAGCTTTCTTT,CAISNDRDPGTEAFF
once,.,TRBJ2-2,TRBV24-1,TGTGCCACTTTTTTTTCCGGGACACCTAACACCGGGGAGCTGTTTTTT,CATFFSGTPNTGELFF
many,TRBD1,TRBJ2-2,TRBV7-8,TGTGCCAGCAGACCCGGACAGGTCGGCGGGGAGCTGTTTTTT,CASRPGQVGGELFF
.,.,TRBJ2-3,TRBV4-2,TGTGCCAGCAGCCAGGAGGGAAGGAGCGGACCCACAGATACGCAGTATTTT,CASSQEGRSGPTDTQYF
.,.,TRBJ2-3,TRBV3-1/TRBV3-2,TGTGCCAGCAGCCAAGATAGGATAGCGGAGAGGTCAAGAGATACGCAGTATTTT,CASSQDRIAERSRDTQYF
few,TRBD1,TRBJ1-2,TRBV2,TGTGCCAGCAGGGGGGACAGGGTAGGTGGCTACACCTTC,CASRGDRVGGYTF
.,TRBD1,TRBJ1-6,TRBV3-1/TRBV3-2,TGTGCCAGCAGCGAGACAGGGAACGATTCACCCCTCCACTTT,CASSETGNDSPLHF
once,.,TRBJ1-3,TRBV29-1,TGCAGCGTTTCAGGCCCCTCTGGAAACACCATATATTTT,CSVSGPSGNTIYF
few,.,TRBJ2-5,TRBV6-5,TGTGCCAGCAGTCCCTATGGAGAGACCCAGTACTTC,CASSPYGETQYF
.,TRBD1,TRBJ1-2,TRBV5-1,TGCGCCAGCAGCGAGTTACAGGGGAACTATGGCTACACCTTC,CASSELQGNYGYTF
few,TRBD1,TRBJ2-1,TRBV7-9,TGTGCCAGCAGCCAAATAACGGGACAGGGGAGAAATGAGCAGTTCTTC,CASSQITGQGRNEQFF
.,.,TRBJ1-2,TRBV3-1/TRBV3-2,TGTGCCAGCAGCCAAGTGATAGGAGGGTTCACCAGTTCGTCTAACTATGGCTACACCTTC,CASSQVIGGFTSSSNYGYTF
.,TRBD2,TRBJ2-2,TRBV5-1,TGCGCCAGCCAAGAAGTAGCGGGAGGGACCGGGGAGCTGTTTTTT,CASQEVAGGTGELFF
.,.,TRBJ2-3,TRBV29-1,TGCAGCGTGACCAGGGATAGCACAGATACGCAGTATTTT,CSVTRDSTDTQYF
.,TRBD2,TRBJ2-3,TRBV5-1,TGCGCCAGCAGCTTGGGCGGGGGAAGGACAGATACGCAGTATTTT,CASSLGGGRTDTQYF
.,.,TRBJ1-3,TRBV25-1,TGTGCCACCAACCCAGCAGGTCGAAACACCATATATTTT,CATNPAGRNTIYF
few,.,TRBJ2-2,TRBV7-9,TGTGCCAGCAGCTTAGGAACAGGGTACACCGGGGAGCTGTTTTTT,CASSLGTGYTGELFF
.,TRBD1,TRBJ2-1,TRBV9,TGTGCCAGCAGCGGACCGACAGGGGGCGGTGAGCAGTTCTTC,CASSGPTGGGEQFF
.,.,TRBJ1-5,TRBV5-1,TGCGCCAGCAGCTTAGCCAGCAATCAGCCCCAGCATTTT,CASSLASNQPQHF
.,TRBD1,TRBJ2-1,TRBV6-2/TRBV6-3,TGTGCCAGCAGTTCACAACAGGGGTATGAGCAGTTCTTC,CASSSQQGYEQFF
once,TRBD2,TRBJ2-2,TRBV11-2,TGTGCCAGCAGCTCGAACCCTTGGACTAGCGGGATGAGGGAGCTGTTTTTT,CASSSNPWTSGMRELFF
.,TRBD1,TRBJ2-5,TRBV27,TGTGCCAGCAGTTTCGCCGGACAGGGCCAAGAGACCCAGTACTTC,CASSFAGQGQETQYF
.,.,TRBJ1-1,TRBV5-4,TGTGCCAGCAGCTTGGCCGGGGTAGACACTGAAGCTTTCTTT,CASSLAGVDTEAFF
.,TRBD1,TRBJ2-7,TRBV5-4,TGTGCCAGCAACACGGGACAGGGAAACTACGAGCAGTACTTC,CASNTGQGNYEQYF
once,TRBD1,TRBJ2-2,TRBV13,TGTGCCAGCAGCATCATGTCGACAGGGCTGAACACCGGGGAGCTGTTTTTT,CASSIMSTGLNTGELFF
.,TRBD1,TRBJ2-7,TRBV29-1,TGCAGCGTAATGACAGGGATCTACGAGCAGTACTTC,CSVMTGIYEQYF
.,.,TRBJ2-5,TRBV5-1,TGCGCCAGCAGCTTGGCCGGGAGCGAGACCCAGTACTTC,CASSLAGSETQYF
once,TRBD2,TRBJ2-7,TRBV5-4,TGTGCCAGCAGCACCGAGCGGGGAGGGGTTGAGGAGCAGTACTTC,CASSTERGGVEEQYF
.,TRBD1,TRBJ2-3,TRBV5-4,TGTGCCAGCAGCGCGGGAACAGGGGGCGCGACAGATACGCAGTATTTT,CASSAGTGGATDTQYF
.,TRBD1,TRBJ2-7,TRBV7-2,TGTGCCAGCAGCTCAGGAGGGACAGGAATCTTCTACGAGCAGTACTTC,CASSSGGTGIFYEQYF
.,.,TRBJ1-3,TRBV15,TGTGCCACCAGCAGGCAGTTCTCTGGAAACACCATATATTTT,CATSRQFSGNTIYF
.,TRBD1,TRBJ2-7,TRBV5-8,TGTGCCAGCACCAAGGGGGCTTTAGCTTACGAGCAGTACTTC,CASTKGALAYEQYF
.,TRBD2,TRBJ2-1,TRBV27,TGTGCCAGCAGTTTATCGACTAGCCCAAGCTCCTACAATGAGCAGTTCTTC,CASSLSTSPSSYNEQFF
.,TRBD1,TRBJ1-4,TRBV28,TGTGCCAGCAGTTTATCCGGACAGGGGGTGTTTAAAGAAAAACTGTTTTTT,CASSLSGQGVFKEKLFF
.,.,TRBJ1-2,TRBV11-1,TGTGCCAGCAGCTTAGCGATCACTGGAGATGGCTACACCTTC,CASSLAITGDGYTF
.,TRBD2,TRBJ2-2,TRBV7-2,TGTGCCAGCAGTCTCAGCGGGACCTACTCCGGGGAGCTGTTTTTT,CASSLSGTYSGELFF
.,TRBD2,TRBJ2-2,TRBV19,TGTGCCAGTAGTAGCGGGAGGGAGGGGACCGGGGAGCTGTTTTTT,CASSSGREGTGELFF
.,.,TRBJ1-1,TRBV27,TGTGCCAGCAGTCCGCGGAGGAACACTGAAGCTTTCTTT,CASSPRRNTEAFF
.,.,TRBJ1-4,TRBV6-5,TGTGCCAGCAGTCCCGGGGGTCTGGGGGAAAAACTGTTTTTT,CASSPGGLGEKLFF
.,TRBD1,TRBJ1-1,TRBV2,TGTGCCAGCAGTGAACGCAGGGGGGACACTGAAGCTTTCTTT,CASSERRGDTEAFF
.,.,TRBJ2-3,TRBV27,TGTGCCAGCAGCCCCACACTCTCCGGGGGCACAGATACGCAGTATTTT,CASSPTLSGGTDTQYF
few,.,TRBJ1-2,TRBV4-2,TGTGCCAGCAGCGGTTCGGGGGGCTATGGCTACACCTTC,CASSGSGGYGYTF